This T cell receptor (beta chain) was obtained from a study of human T cells and chemical hapten exposure (dated by TCRdb to the early 2020s). With regard to the full study: For sensitization, 2% DPC in acetone was applied to a 2 cm by 2 cm area of upper inner arm skin. Throughout the study period of around 25 weeks, patients also received therapeutic DPC doses to the scalp every week. Patch tests used Finn chambers with 0.01% DPC on the upper back, scored after 6 days by International Contact Dermatitis Research Group standards. The patient cohort, mostly female, included alopecia areata with under or over 50% scalp involvement, alopecia totalis and alopecia universalis. Libraries were combined into a pool for sequencing, and differences in TCR yield between samples came mainly from small differences in library volumes within the pool. Peripheral blood TCR repertoire changes were tracked in vivo in alopecia patients during primary and secondary sensitization to the hapten diphenylcyclopropenone (DPC). Blood samples were taken from patients before sensitization (week 0) and at 2, 6 and about 24 weeks after DPC sensitization. Nearly 30 alopecia patients gave blood for TCR sequencing at one to four time points (pre-sensitization, 2, 6 and 24 weeks).

About this clonotype: What this receptor recognizes is not known. One base away there is no much larger clone; base qualities are not given.

The paper as a whole reports these results and caveats: Patch test score was positively correlated with the number of PT1 expanded TCRs, with significance at thresholds 8, 16 and 32 but not at 4. DPC sensitization did not change the number of TCRs with a frequency above 1 in 1000, and there was no evidence of changes in global repertoire structure. Repeated subsampling changed both the strength of the expansion versus patch-test correlation and the threshold at which the correlation became significant. Expanded TCRs formed significantly more large CDR3 similarity clusters than pre-sensitization or healthy control sets, consistent with antigen-driven responses. All patients had alopecia, a presumed autoimmune disease, so their immune response might differ from that of healthy individuals.

Library construction relied on RACE. Sequencing instrument: NextSeq 500. During library preparation, unique molecular identifiers were attached to individual cDNA molecules so that TCRs could be counted in a quantitative, reproducible way. Both TCR alpha and TCR beta chains were sequenced from each blood RNA sample. As for how the authors treated the data: Samples had a median of approximately 96,000 TCRs, with a range from roughly 20,000 to 690,600. The Decombinator software suite was used to annotate V, J and CDR3 in the TCR reads. For the PS versus PT1 abundance plots, all samples were subsampled to the same number of TCRs (28,000). TCRs were defined as expanded if absent before sensitization and observed at least eight times at the 2-week time point. TCRdb's own reprocessing of the public reads used fastp at Q25 and MiXCR and kept productive beta chains. Every CDR3 protein is listed once, alongside the most common genes and DNA of its rows. Here the V and J calls rest on TCRdb's processing, not on the authors' analysis. Present in this sample are tens of thousands of distinct CDR3 sequences, 7.5% to 9.5% of which were seen just once. The ten biggest clones cover 3% to 4.5% of the sample.

This specimen's time point label, per the study, means: patch test 2, 6 weeks after DPC sensitization. The treatment or condition label, as the study defines it: therapeutic diphenylcyclopropenone sensitization with weekly scalp DPC. At every patch-test visit, the blood draw took place before the patch test was put on. Patients were eligible if aged 18 to 70, diagnosed with alopecia and judged suitable for DPC therapy, and pregnant patients were excluded. Total RNA was extracted from unfractionated whole blood collected in Tempus Blood RNA tubes. The receptor comes from a woman between 50 and 59 years old with alopecia areata. Some clones in this sample may be carry-over from other donors' samples. The input for sequencing was whole blood, taken in connection with sensitization to the hapten diphenylcyclopropenone (DPC).

This receptor has the CDR3 CASSGRWGAGELFF. The base sequence is TGTGCCAGCAGCGGGCGGTGGGGGGCCGGGGAGCTGTTTTTT. The chain is encoded by TRBV7-2 joined to TRBJ2-2, and possibly TRBD2, on 6 matching bases. From its cysteine to its phenylalanine, the CDR3 spans 14 amino acids. CDR3 DNA is the only sequence kept; it has 42 bases, read in frame from the first base. CDR1 and CDR2, looked up from the germline V gene, are SGHTA and FQGNSA. V was cut back by 5 bases and J by 6 bases, leaving a gap of 13 bases between them.